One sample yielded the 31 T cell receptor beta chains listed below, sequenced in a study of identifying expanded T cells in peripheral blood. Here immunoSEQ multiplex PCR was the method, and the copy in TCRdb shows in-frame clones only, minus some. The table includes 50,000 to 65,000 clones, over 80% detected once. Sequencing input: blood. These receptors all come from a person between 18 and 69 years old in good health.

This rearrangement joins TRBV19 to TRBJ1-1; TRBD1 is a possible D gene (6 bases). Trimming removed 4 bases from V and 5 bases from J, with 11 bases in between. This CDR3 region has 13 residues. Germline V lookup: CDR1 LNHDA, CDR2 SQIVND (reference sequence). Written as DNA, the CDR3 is TGTGCCAGTAGTAACTTAAGGGGGACTGAAGCTTTCTTT. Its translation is CASSNLRGTEAFF.

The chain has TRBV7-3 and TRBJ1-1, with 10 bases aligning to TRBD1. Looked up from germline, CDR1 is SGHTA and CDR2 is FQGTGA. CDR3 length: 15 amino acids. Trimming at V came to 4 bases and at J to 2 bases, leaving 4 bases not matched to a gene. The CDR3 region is CASSSGQGENTEAFF. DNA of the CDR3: TGTGCCAGCAGCTCAGGACAGGGGGAAAACACTGAAGCTTTCTTT.

The CDR3 region has the DNA TGTGCCAGCAGCGCCCACGGGAGGTCCTACGAGCAGTACTTC. This translates into CASSAHGRSYEQYF. V is TRBV9 and J is TRBJ2-7, with 7 bases identical to TRBD2. This CDR3 spans 14 amino acids. Germline V gives CDR1 SGDLS, CDR2 YYNGEE. The ends lost 3 bases at V and 1 base at J; junction bases unmatched: 4.

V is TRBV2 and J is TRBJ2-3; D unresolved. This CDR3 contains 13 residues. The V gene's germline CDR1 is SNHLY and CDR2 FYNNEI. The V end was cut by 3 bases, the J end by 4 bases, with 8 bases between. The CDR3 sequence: CASSERRADTQYF. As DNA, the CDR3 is TGTGCCAGCAGTGAGAGGCGCGCAGATACGCAGTATTTT.

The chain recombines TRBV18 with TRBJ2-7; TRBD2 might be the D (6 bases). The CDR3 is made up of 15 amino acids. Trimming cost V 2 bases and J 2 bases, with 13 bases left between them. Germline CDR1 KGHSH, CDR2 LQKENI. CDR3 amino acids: CASSPSASAAYEQYV. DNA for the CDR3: TGTGCCAGCTCACCATCTGCTAGCGCTGCCTACGAGCAGTACGTC.

In DNA, the CDR3 is TGTGCCAGCAGCCAAGCAATGGGGACAGGGGGCGAGAAGTTCTTC. This encodes CASSQAMGTGGEKFF. J is TRBJ2-1 and V is TRBV14; 12 nucleotides line up with TRBD1. CDR3 length: 15 amino acids. The V and J ends lost 1 base and 14 bases, in that order; junction bases with no gene match: 9. Germline loops: CDR1 SGHDN, CDR2 FVKESK.

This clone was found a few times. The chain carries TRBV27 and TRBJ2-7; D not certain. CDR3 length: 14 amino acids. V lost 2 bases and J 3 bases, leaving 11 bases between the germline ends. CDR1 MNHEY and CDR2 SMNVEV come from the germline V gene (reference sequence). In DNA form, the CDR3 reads TGTGCCAGCAGTTTAGGACCGCCGTTCTACGAGCAGTACGTC. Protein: CASSLGPPFYEQYV.

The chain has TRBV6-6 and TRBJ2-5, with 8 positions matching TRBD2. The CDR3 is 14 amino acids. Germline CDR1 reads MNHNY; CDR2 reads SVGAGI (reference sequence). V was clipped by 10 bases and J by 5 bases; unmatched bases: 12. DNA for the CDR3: TGTGCCACCAAACGAGCGGGGGAGGGCGAGACCCAGTACTTC. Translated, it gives CATKRAGEGETQYF.

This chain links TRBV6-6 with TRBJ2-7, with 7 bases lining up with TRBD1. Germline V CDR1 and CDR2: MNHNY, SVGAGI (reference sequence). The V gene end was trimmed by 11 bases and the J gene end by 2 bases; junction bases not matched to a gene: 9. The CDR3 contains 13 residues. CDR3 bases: TGTGCCTCTTTGGACAGGCTCGCCTACGAGCAGTACTTC. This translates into CASLDRLAYEQYF.

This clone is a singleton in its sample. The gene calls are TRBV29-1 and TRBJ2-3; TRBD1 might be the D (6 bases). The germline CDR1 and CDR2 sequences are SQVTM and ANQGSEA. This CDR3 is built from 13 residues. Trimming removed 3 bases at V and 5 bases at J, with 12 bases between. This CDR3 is CSVDEFRGDTQYF. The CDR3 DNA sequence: TGCAGCGTTGATGAATTCAGGGGAGATACGCAGTATTTT.

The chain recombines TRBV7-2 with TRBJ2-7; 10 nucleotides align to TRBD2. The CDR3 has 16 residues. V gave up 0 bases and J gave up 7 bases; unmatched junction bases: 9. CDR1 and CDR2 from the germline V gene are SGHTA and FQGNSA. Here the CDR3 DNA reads TGTGCCAGCAGCTTAGCGCCCACTAGCGGGATGTATGAGCAGTACTTC. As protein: CASSLAPTSGMYEQYF.

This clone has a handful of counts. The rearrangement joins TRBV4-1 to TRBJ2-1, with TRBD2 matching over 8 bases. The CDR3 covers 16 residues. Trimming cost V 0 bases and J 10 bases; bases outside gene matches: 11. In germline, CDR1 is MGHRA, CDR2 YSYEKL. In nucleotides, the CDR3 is TGCGCCAGCAGCCAAGACCCGGGACTAGGAGGAGGAGAGCAGTTCTTC. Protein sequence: CASSQDPGLGGGEQFF.

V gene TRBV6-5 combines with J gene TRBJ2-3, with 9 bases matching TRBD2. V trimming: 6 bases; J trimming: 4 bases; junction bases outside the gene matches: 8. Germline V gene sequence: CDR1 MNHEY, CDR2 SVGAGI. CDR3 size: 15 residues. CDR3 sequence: CASSAGTSSSDTQYF. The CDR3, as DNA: TGTGCCAGCAGCGCCGGGACTAGCAGTTCAGATACGCAGTATTTT.

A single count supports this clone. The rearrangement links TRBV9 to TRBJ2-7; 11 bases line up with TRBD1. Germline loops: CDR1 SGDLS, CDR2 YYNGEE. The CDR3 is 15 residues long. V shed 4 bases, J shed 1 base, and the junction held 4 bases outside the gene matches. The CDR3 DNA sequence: TGTGCCAGCAGCAGCCGGGACAGGGGGTCCTACGAGCAGTACGTC. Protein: CASSSRDRGSYEQYV.

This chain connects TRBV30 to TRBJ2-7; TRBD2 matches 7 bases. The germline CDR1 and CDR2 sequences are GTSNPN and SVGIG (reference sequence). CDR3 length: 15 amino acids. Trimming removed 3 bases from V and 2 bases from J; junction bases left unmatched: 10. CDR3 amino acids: CAWRARRGGPYEQYF. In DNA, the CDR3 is TGTGCCTGGAGGGCCCGCCGCGGGGGACCCTACGAGCAGTACTTC.

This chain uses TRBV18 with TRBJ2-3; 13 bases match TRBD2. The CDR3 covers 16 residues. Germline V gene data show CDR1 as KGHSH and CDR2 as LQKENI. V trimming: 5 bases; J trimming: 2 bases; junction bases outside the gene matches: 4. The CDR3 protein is CASSSLAGGYTDTQYF. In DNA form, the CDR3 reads TGTGCCAGCTCATCACTAGCGGGAGGGTACACAGATACGCAGTATTTT.

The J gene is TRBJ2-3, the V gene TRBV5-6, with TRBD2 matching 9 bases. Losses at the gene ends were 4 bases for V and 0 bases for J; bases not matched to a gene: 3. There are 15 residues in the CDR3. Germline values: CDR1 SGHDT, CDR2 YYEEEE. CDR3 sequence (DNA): TGTGCCAGCAGCGCCGCGGGGGGGAGCACAGATACGCAGTATTTT. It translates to CASSAAGGSTDTQYF.

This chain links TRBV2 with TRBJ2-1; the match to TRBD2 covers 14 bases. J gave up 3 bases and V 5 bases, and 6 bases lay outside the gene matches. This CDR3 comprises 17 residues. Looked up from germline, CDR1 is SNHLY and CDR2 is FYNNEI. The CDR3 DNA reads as TGTGCCAGCAGTTATTCGGGACTAGCGGGAGTCTACAATGAGCAGTTCTTC. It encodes CASSYSGLAGVYNEQFF.

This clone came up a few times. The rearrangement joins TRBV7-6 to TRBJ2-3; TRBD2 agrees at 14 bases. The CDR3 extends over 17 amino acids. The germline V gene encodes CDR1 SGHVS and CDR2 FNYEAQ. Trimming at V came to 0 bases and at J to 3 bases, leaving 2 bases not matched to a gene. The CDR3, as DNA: TGTGCCAGCAGCTTAGCGGGGACTAGCGGGAGAACAGATACGCAGTATTTT. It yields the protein CASSLAGTSGRTDTQYF.

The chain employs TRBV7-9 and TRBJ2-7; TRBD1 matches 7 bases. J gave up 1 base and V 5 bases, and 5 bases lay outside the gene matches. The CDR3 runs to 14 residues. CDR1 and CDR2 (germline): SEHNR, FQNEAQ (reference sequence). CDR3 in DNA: TGTGCCAGCAGCCAGCCGGACAGGTCCTACGAGCAGTACTTC. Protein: CASSQPDRSYEQYF.

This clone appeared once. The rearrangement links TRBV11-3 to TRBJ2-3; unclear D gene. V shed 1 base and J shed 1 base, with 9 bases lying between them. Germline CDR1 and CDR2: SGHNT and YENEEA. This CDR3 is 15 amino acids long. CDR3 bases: TGTGCCAGCAGCTTAGGTAACTCCCGCACAGATACGCAGTATTTT. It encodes CASSLGNSRTDTQYF.

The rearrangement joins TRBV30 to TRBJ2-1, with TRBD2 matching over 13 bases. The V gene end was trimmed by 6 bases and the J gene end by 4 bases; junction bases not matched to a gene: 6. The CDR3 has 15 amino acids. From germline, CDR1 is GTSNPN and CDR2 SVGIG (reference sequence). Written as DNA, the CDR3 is TGTGCCTGCGCGACTAGCGGGGGGCATTACAATGAGCAGTTCTTC. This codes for CACATSGGHYNEQFF. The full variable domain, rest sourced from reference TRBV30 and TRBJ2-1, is SQTIHQWPATLVQPVGSPLSLECTVEGTSNPNLYWYRQAAGRGLQLLFYSVGIGQISSEVPQNLSASRPQDRQFILSSKKLLLSDSGFYLCACATSGGHYNEQFFGPGTRLTVL.

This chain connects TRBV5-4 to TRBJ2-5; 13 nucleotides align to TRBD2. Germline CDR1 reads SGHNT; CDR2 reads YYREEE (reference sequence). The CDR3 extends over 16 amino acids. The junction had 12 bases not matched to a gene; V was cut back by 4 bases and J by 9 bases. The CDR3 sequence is CASSTGTSGAPLAQYF. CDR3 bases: TGTGCCAGCAGCACCGGGACTAGCGGGGCCCCGTTGGCCCAGTACTTC.

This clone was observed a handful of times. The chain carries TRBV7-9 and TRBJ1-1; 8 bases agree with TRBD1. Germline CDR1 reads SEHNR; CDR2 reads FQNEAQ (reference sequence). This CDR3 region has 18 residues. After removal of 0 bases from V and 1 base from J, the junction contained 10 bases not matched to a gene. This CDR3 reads CASSLAGVSGQGNTEAFF. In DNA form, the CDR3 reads TGTGCCAGCAGCTTAGCGGGGGTGTCCGGACAGGGGAACACTGAAGCTTTCTTT.

The chain's CDR3 is CASSVGGRDQETQYF. The CDR3, as DNA: TGTGCCAGCAGCGTAGGCGGGAGGGACCAAGAGACCCAGTACTTC. The chain uses TRBV9 and TRBJ2-5; 9 bases line up with TRBD2. V trimming: 0 bases; J trimming: 0 bases; junction bases outside the gene matches: 0. CDR3 length equals 15 residues. Germline CDR1 reads SGDLS; CDR2 reads YYNGEE.

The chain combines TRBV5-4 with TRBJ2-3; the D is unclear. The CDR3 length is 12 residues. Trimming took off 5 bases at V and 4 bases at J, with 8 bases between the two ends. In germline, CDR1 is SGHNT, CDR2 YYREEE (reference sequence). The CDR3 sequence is CASSLRSDTQYF. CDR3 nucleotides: TGTGCCAGCAGTTTGAGGTCAGATACGCAGTATTTT.

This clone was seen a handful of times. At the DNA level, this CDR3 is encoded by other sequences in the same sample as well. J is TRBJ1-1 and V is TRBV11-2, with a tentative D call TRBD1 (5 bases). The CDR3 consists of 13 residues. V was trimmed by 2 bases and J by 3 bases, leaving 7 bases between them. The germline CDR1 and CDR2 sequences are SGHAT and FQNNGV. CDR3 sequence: CASSLQGYTEAFF. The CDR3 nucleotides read TGTGCCAGCAGCTTACAGGGCTACACTGAAGCTTTCTTT.

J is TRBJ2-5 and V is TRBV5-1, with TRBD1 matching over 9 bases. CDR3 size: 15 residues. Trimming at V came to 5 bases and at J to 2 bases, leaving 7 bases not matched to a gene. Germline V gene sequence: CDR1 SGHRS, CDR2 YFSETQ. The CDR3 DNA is TGCGCCAGCAGAAACCCCGGGACAGGGCAAGAGACCCAGTACTTC. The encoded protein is CASRNPGTGQETQYF.

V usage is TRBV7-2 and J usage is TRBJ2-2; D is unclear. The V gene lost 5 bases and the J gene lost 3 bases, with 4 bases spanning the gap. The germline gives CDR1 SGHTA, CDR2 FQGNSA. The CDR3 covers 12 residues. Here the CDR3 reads CASSLYTGELFF. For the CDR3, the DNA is TGTGCCAGCAGCCTATACACCGGGGAGCTGTTTTTT.

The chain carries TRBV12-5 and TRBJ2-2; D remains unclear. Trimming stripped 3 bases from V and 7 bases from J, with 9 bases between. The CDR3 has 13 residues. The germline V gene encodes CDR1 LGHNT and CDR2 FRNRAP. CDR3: CASGFVSGGELFF. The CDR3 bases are TGTGCTAGTGGTTTCGTTTCGGGCGGGGAGCTGTTTTTT.

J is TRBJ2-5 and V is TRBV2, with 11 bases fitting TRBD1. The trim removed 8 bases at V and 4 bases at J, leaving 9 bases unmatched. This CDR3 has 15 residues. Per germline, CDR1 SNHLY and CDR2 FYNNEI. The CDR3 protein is CASPSDRGPRETQYF. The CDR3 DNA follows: TGTGCCAGCCCTTCGGACAGGGGGCCGAGAGAGACCCAGTACTTC.